Detailed here is one T cell receptor (beta chain). What it binds is not known. The data were obtained in a study of cytomegalovirus exposure and HLA in healthy donors. Overall study results and limits: The classifier reportedly diagnosed cytomegalovirus status with high sensitivity and specificity.

Clones were read by immunoSEQ multiplex PCR, and TCRdb kept only the in-frame ones, dropping some. The sample yields around 150,000 clones, around 80% seen once. The origin of this receptor is a man aged 30-40 years in good health and CMV-seropositive. Sequencing was done on a sample of PBMCs.

CDR3 sequence reads: CASSPEGGSNTGELFF. The CDR3 coding sequence is TGTGCCAGCTCACCAGAAGGGGGCTCGAACACCGGGGAGCTGTTTTTT. The chain recombines TRBV18 with TRBJ2-2; the match to TRBD1 covers 7 bases. The V and J ends lost 2 bases and 0 bases, in that order; junction bases with no gene match: 3. The CDR3 is made up of 16 amino acids. The germline V gene has CDR1 KGHSH and CDR2 LQKENI.